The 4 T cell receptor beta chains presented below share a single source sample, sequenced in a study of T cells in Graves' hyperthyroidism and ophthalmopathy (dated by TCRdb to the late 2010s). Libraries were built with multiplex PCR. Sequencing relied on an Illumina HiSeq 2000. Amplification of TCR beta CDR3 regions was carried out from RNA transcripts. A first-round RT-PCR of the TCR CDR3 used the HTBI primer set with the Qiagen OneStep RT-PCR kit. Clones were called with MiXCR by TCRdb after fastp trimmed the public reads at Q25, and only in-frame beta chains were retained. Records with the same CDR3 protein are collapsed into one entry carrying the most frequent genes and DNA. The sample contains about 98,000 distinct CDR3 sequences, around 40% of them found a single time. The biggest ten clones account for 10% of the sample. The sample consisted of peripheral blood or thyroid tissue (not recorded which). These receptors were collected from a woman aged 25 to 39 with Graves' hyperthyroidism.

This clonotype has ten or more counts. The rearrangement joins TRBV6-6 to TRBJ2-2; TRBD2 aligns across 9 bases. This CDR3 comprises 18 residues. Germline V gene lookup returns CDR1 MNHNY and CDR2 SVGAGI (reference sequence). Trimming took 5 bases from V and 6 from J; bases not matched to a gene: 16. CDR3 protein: CASSGPTLAGLRAGELFF. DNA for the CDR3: TGTGCCAGCAGTGGGCCGACTCTAGCGGGATTGAGAGCCGGGGAGCTGTTTTTT.

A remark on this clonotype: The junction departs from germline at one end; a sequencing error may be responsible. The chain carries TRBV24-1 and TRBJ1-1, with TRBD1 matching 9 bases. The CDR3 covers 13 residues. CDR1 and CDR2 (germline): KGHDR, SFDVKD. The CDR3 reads CATADRGCTEASF. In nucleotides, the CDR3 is TGTGCCACCGCAGACAGGGGGTGCACTGAAGCTTCCTTT.

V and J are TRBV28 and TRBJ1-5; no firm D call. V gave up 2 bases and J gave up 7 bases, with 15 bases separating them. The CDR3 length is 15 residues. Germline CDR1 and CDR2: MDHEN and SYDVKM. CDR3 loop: CASSLPPRLYQPQHF. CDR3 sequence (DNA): TGTGCCAGCAGTTTACCCCCCAGGCTTTACCAGCCCCAGCATTTT.

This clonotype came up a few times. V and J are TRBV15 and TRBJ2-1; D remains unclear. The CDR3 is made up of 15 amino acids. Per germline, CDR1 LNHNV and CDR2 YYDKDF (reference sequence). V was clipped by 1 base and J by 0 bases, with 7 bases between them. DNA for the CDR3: TGTGCCACCAGCAGAGTGCGGAGCTCCTACAATGAGCAGTTCTTC. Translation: CATSRVRSSYNEQFF.